This note documents a single T cell receptor beta chain sequence. Its antigen is not identified. The source of the sample is a study of T cell responses to AZD1222 COVID-19 vaccine. Study-wide points: White British people made up most donors, females outnumbered males, and clonal diversity was possibly underestimated.

This CDR3 has 16 residues. Germline CDR1 is SGHVT and CDR2 is SQSDAQ. Unmatched junction bases numbered 9, after V lost 2 bases and J lost 7 bases. Second-dose recipients at about 4 or about 12 weeks were treated as one pooled group. The method was immunoSEQ multiplex PCR; TCRdb's version includes in-frame clones alone and lacks a portion of them. The table lists approximately 140,000 clones, approximately 92% of them singletons. This material consisted of peripheral blood, taken 28 days after the second AZD1222 dose. The V call is TRBV7-4, the J call TRBJ2-1; TRBD2 matches 9 bases. This clonotype was obtained from an adult who received the AZD1222 COVID-19 vaccine. The CDR3 protein is CASSLRRREGQNEQFF. The CDR3 DNA reads as TGTGCCAGCAGCTTAAGGAGGCGGGAGGGCCAGAATGAGCAGTTCTTC.